The T cell receptor (beta chain) under discussion was sequenced for a study of blood T cell repertoires in COVID-19 (dated by TCRdb to the early 2020s). Notes on the research overall: Collaborator samples came from the United States, Italy and Spain and covered acute and convalescent phases of COVID-19. The material from the prospective study consisted of cDNA or gDNA derived from T cells, B-cell-depleted T cells, or PBMCs. Deeply sampled blood TCRbeta repertoires from subjects exposed to, actively infected with, or recovered from COVID-19 were included in the dataset. A freely available public database, intended as a resource for researchers studying the immune response to SARS-CoV-2, is where the repertoires were released. Samples came from the ongoing ImmuneRACE study (first 160 participants) plus 1,254 subjects from 6 global collaborators. Nearly every sample came with metadata listing a de-identified subject ID, COVID-19 status, age in years and sex. Where available, HLA class I and class II types were taken from metadata supplied by the sample provider and were not determined by assay-based typing. The investigation overall reported the following: Clinical and demographic metadata were provided uncurated, with the amount varying by source and participant.

TCRbeta CDR3 regions were amplified from genomic DNA using the immunoSEQ Assay, a bias-controlled multiplex PCR. The authors' analysis ran thus. The number of nucleated cells in each sample was estimated from the amplification of reference gene primers within the assay. To quantify the absolute abundance of each unique TCRbeta CDR3 rearrangement, sequence reads were collapsed and filtered. For each sample, productive Simpson clonality was calculated as the square root of Simpson's diversity index across productive rearrangements. TCRdb limited this immuneACCESS table to in-frame rearrangements with V and J called. A share of clones is missing; checked studies link under half to unresolved V genes, and the rest is unexplained. The DNA gave D and trimming, while V, J and clone size come from that table. For this sample there are 100,000 or so clones; 86% appear just once. Jointly, the top ten make up roughly 13% of the sample.

Regarding this clone: Its antigen specificity is not known. Base-call qualities are not available, and no considerably larger clone is one nucleotide away.

V and J are trimmed by 4 bases and 11 bases, and the gene matches miss 9 bases of the junction. The germline V gene (reference sequence) supplies CDR1 LNHDA and CDR2 SQIVND. The CDR3 starts with the cysteine, ends with the phenylalanine, and has 13 residues. The entry retains the CDR3 DNA only, 39 bases that are in frame from base 1. Each collaborating institution followed its own protocols to collect whole blood in K2EDTA tubes. For TCRbeta analysis, collaborators shipped samples as frozen whole blood, isolated PBMCs, or DNA extracted from either of those sample types. The sequence joins TRBV19 to TRBJ1-1, and 8 junctional nucleotides match TRBD1. This TCR derives from a woman aged 55-70 years in a cohort sampled during active or convalescent COVID-19. The sample taken for sequencing was peripheral blood. The bases are TGTGCCAGTAGTACCCGACAGGGGTTGTTCGCTTTCTTT. Its coded protein is CASSTRQGLFAFF.